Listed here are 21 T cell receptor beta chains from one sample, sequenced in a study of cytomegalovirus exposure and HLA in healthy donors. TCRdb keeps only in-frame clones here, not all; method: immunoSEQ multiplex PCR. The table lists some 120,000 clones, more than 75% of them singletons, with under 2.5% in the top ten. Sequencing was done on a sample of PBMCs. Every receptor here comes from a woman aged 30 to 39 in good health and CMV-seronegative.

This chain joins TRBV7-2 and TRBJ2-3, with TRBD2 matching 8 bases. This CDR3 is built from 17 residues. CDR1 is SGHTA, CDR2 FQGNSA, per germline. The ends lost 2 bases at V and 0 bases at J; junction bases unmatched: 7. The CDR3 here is CASSLKRGFPSTDTQYF. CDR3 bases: TGTGCCAGCAGCTTAAAGCGGGGGTTCCCTAGCACAGATACGCAGTATTTT.

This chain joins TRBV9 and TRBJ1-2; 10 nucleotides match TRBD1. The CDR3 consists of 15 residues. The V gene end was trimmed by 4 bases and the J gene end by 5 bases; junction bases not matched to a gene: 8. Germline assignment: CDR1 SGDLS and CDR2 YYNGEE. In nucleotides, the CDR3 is TGTGCCAGCAGCTCCTCGGGGGACAGGGGTTATGGCTACACCTTC. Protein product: CASSSSGDRGYGYTF.

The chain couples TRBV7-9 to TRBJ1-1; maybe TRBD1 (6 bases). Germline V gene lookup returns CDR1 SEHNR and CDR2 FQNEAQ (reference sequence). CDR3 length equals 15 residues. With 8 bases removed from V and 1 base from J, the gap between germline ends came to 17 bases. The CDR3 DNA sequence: TGTGCCAGCCCGGGTGGGGGCTGGAGGAACACTGAAGCTTTCTTT. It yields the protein CASPGGGWRNTEAFF.

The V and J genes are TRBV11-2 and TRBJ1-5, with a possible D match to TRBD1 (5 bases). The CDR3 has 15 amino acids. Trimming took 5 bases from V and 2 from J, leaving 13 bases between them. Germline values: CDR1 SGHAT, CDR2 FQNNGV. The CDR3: CASSQGGLGNQPQHF. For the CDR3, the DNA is TGTGCCAGCAGCCAGGGCGGTTTAGGCAATCAGCCCCAGCATTTT. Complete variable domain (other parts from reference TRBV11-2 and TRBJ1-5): EAGVAQSPRYKIIEKRQSVAFWCNPISGHATLYWYQQILGQGPKLLIQFQNNGVVDDSQLPKDRFSAERLKGVDSTLKIQPAKLEDSAVYLCASSQGGLGNQPQHFGDGTRLSIL.

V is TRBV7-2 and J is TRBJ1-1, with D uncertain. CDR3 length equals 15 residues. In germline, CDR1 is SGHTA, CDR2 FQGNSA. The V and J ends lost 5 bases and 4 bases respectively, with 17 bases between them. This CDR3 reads CASSTLSYEATEAFF. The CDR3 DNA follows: TGTGCCAGCAGCACACTGTCGTACGAGGCCACTGAAGCTTTCTTT.

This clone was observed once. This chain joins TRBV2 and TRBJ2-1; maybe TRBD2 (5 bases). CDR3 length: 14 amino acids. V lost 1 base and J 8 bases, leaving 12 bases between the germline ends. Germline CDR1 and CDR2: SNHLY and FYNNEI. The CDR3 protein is CASSEGPSRDEQFF. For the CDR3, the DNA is TGTGCCAGCAGTGAAGGTCCTAGCCGGGATGAGCAGTTCTTC.

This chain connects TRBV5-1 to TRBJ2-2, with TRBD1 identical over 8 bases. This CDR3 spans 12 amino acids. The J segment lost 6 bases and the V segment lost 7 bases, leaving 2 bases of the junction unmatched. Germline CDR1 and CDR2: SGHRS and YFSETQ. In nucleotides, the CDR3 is TGCGCCAGCCAACAGGGGGCCGGGGAGCTGTTTTTT. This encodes CASQQGAGELFF.

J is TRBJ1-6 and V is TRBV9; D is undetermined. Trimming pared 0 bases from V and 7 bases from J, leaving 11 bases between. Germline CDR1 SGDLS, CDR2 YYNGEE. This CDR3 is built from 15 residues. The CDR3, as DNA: TGTGCCAGCAGCGTAGCCCCAGGCGACAATTCACCCCTCCACTTT. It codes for CASSVAPGDNSPLHF.

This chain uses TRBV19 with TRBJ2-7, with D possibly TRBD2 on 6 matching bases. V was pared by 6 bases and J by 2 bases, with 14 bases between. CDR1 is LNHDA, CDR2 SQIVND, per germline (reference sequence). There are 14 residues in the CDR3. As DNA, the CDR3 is TGTGCCAGTAGCCAATCGGGGGTCCCCTACGAGCAGTACTTC. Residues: CASSQSGVPYEQYF.

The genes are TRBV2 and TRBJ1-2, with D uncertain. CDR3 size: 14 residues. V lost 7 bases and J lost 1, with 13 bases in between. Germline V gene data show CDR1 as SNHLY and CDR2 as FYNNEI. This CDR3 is CASTQTIFNYGYTF. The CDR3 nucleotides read TGTGCCAGCACCCAGACTATTTTTAACTATGGCTACACCTTC.

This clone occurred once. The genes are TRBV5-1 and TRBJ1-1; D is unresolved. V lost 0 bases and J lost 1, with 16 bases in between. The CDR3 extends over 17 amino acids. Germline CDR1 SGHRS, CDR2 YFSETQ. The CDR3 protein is CASSLGSRMNWNTEAFF. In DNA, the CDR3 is TGCGCCAGCAGCTTGGGGTCCAGGATGAATTGGAACACTGAAGCTTTCTTT.

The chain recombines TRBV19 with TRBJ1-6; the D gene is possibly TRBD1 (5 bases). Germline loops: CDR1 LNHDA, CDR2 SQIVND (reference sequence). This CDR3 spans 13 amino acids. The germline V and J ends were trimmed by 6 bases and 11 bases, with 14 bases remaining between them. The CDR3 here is CASRGRGDPPLHF. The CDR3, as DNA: TGTGCCAGTAGGGGAAGGGGTGATCCACCCCTCCACTTT.

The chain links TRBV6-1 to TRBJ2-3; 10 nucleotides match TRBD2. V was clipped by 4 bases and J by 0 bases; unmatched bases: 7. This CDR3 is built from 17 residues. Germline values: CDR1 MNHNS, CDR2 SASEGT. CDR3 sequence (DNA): TGTGCCAGCAGTGGGGGACTAGCGAGTGCTAGCACAGATACGCAGTATTTT. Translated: CASSGGLASASTDTQYF.

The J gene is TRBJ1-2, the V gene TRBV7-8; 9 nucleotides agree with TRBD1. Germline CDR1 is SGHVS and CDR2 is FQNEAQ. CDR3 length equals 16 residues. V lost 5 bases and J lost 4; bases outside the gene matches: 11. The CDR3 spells CASSPTGQGSAYGYTF. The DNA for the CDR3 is TGTGCCAGCAGCCCGACGGGACAGGGATCAGCCTATGGCTACACCTTC. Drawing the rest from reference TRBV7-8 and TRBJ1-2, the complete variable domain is GAGVSQSPRYKVAKRGQDVALRCDPISGHVSLFWYQQALGQGPEFLTYFQNEAQLDKSGLPSDRFFAERPEGSVSTLKIQRTQQEDSAVYLCASSPTGQGSAYGYTFGSGTRLTVV.

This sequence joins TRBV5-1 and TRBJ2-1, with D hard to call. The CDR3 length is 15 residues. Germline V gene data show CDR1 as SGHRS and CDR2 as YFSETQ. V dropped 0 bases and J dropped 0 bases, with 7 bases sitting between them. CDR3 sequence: CASSLGRSSYNEQFF. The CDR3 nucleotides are TGCGCCAGCAGCTTGGGGCGGAGCTCCTACAATGAGCAGTTCTTC.

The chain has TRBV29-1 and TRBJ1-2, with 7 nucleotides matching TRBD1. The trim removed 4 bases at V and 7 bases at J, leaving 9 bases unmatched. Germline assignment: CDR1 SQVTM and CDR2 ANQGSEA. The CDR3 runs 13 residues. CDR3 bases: TGCAGCGTTGCCTCTGACAGGGATAGTGGCTACACCTTC. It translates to CSVASDRDSGYTF.

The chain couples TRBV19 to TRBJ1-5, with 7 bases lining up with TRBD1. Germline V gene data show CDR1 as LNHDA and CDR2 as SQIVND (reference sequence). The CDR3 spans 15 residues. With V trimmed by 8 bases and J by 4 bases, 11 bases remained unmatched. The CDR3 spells CASLPGQMWNQPQHF. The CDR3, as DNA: TGTGCCAGTTTGCCGGGACAGATGTGGAATCAGCCCCAGCATTTT.

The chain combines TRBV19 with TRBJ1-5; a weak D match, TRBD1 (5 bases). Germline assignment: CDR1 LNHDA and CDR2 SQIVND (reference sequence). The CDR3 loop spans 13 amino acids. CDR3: CATQGYSNQPQHF. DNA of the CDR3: TGTGCTACGCAGGGCTATAGCAATCAGCCCCAGCATTTT. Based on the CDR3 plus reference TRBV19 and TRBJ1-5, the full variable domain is DGGITQSPKYLFRKEGQNVTLSCEQNLNHDAMYWYRQDPGQGLRLIYYSQIVNDFQKGDIAEGYSVSREKKESFPLTVTSAQKNPTAFYLCATQGYSNQPQHFGDGTRLSIL.

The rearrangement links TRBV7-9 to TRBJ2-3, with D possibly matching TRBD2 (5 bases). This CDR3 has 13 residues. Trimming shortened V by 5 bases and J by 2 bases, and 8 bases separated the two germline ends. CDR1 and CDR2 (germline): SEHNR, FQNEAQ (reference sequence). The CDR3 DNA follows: TGTGCCAGCAGCCCGGACTTCACAGATACGCAGTATTTT. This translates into CASSPDFTDTQYF.

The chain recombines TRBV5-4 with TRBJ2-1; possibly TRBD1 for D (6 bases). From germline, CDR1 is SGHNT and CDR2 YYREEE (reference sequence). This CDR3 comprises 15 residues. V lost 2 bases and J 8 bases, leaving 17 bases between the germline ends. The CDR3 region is CASSFPGQRVDEQFF. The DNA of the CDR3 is TGTGCCAGCAGCTTTCCGGGACAACGTGTGGATGAGCAGTTCTTC.

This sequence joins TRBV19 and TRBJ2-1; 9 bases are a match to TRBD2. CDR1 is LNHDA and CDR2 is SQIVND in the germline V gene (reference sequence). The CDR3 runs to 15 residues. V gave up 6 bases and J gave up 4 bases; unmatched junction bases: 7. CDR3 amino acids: CASRDVAGGYNEQFF. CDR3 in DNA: TGTGCCAGTAGAGACGTGGCGGGGGGGTACAATGAGCAGTTCTTC.